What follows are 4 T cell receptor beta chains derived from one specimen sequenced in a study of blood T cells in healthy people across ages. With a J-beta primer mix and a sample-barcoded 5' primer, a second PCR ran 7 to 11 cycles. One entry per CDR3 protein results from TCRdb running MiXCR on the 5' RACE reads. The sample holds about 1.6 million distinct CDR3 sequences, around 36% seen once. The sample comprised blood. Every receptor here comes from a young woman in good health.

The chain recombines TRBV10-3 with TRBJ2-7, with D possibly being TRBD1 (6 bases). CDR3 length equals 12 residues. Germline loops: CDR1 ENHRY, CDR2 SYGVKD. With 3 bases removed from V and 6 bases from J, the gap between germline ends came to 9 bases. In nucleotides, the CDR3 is TGTGCCATCAGTGAAACAGGGTGCGAGCAGTACTTC. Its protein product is CAISETGCEQYF.

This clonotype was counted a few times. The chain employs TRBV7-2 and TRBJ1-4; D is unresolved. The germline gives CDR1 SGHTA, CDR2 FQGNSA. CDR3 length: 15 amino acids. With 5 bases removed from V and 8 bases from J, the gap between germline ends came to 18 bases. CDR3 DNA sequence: TGTGCCAGCAGCGGCGACGGAGCTTCGTCCGAAAAACTGTTTTTT. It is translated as CASSGDGASSEKLFF.

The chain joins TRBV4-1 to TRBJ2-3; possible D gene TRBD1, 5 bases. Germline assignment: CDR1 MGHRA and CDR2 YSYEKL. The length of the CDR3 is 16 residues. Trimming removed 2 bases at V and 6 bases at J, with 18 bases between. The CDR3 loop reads CASSQHAGNVQDTQYF. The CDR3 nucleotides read TGCGCCAGCAGCCAACATGCAGGGAACGTGCAGGATACGCAGTATTTT.

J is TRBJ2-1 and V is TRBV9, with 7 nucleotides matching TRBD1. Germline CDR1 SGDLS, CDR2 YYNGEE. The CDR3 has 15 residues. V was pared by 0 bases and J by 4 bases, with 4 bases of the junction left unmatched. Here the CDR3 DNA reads TGTGCCAGCAGCGTAGGCAGCAGGGGGTACAATGAGCAGTTCTTC. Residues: CASSVGSRGYNEQFF.